The clone carrying this T cell receptor (beta chain) was seen just once. Its antigen is unidentified. Additional DNA sequences in this sample encode the identical CDR3. This entry comes from a study of shared clonotypes between healthy human individuals. General study points: Roughly 4.7% was the fraction of naive CD4 clonotypes found shared across several donors.

Sequencing used immunoSEQ multiplex PCR; TCRdb keeps in-frame clones, though not all of them. Found here are 2.3 million or so clones, more than 80% of them singletons; the top ten hold about 0.41%. The V segment lost 4 bases and the J segment 0 bases; nucleotides outside the gene matches: 0. The CDR3 covers 13 residues. Germline V gene lookup returns CDR1 SQVTM and CDR2 ANQGSEA. Material: naive CD4+ T cells from PBMCs. Subset reported: CD45RA+ positively selected. The sequence was collected from a man aged 18 to 29 in good health. Some clones in this sample may be carry-over from other donors' samples. J is TRBJ1-2 and V is TRBV29-1; TRBD1 agrees at 9 bases. CDR3 DNA sequence: TGCAGCGTTGGACAGGGGGCTAACTATGGCTACACCTTC. It encodes CSVGQGANYGYTF.